The source of this T cell receptor (beta chain) is a study of identical twins. TCRdb itself ran the 5' RACE reads through MiXCR, one entry per CDR3 protein. The sample contains about 240,000 distinct CDR3 sequences, 6.5% to 9% of which appear only once. Study-level results: Researchers reported excess low generation probability among twin-shared out-of-frame alpha sequences.

Trimming stripped 2 bases from V and 6 bases from J, with 16 bases between. The germline gives CDR1 LGHDT, CDR2 YNNKEL (reference sequence). CDR3 length: 15 amino acids. Of note for this clonotype: Its antigen is unidentified.

These data also formed part of another study, on yellow fever vaccine responses in identical twins.

Sequencing used CD8+ T cells sorted from blood. The chain uses TRBV3-1 and TRBJ1-1; a weak D match, TRBD1 (6 bases). The origin of this receptor is a woman aged 18-35 years in good health. The CDR3 DNA reads as TGTGCCAGCAGCCAACTTGGACAGTTGCTATCTGAAGCTTTCTTT. This codes for CASSQLGQLLSEAFF. The full variable domain, with the rest looked up from reference TRBV3-1 and TRBJ1-1, is DTAVSQTPKYLVTQMGNDKSIKCEQNLGHDTMYWYKQDSKKFLKIMFSYNNKELIINETVPNRFSPKSPDKAHLNLHINSLELGDSAVYFCASSQLGQLLSEAFFGQGTRLTVV.